One and the same sample provided the 6 T cell receptor beta chains below, sequenced in a study of response to subunit inactivated influenza vaccine (dated by TCRdb to the late 2010s). The time point label on this specimen signifies: 45 to 55 days after influenza vaccine administration. The receptor library was made with RT-PCR. The run used an Illumina HiSeq 2500. Starting from the raw public reads, TCRdb applied fastp trimming at Q25, assembled clones with MiXCR and retained in-frame beta chains. Each entry is one CDR3 protein sequence, shown with its most common DNA and genes. This sample lists about half a million distinct CDR3 sequences; approximately 11% were detected once. The ten largest clones capture around 12% of the sample. The sample in question was PBMCs from blood, obtained roughly 45 days after vaccination. Every receptor here comes from a man aged 50 to 60 who received an inactivated influenza vaccine. Donor details come from another sample of the same person, matched by shared clones.

CDR3: CATSDGGGRETQYF. The CDR3 DNA follows: TGTGCCACCAGTGATGGAGGGGGCCGCGAGACCCAGTACTTC. The chain combines TRBV24-1 with TRBJ2-5; maybe TRBD1 (7 bases). CDR1 and CDR2 from the germline V gene are KGHDR and SFDVKD. This CDR3 contains 14 residues. The V end was cut by 3 bases, the J end by 5 bases, with 12 bases between.

This chain connects TRBV5-1 to TRBJ2-2; D remains ambiguous. This CDR3 region has 14 residues. V lost 0 bases to trimming and J lost 6 bases, with 9 bases between them. Germline values: CDR1 SGHRS, CDR2 YFSETQ. CDR3 nucleotide sequence: TGCGCCAGCAGCTTGGGACACGGCGCCGGGGAGCTGTTTTTT. It translates to CASSLGHGAGELFF.

This clonotype was found many times. The chain couples TRBV20-1 to TRBJ1-5, with D hard to call. Germline CDR1 reads DFQATT; CDR2 reads SNEGSKA (reference sequence). CDR3 length: 15 amino acids. Trimming shortened V by 7 bases and J by 0 bases, and 16 bases separated the two germline ends. This CDR3 reads CSVFTGRDSNQPQHF. The CDR3 DNA is TGCAGTGTCTTTACCGGGAGAGATAGCAATCAGCCCCAGCATTTT.

This clonotype showed up many times. The chain combines TRBV4-3 with TRBJ2-1; D perhaps matches TRBD1 (7 bases). Germline-derived CDR1 and CDR2 are LGHNA and YSLEER. The CDR3 has 18 amino acids. V was trimmed by 0 bases and J by 1 base, leaving 16 bases between them. CDR3 in DNA: TGCGCCAGCAGCCAAGATATCAGGGCGGGACAGTCCTACAATGAGCAGTTCTTC. Protein: CASSQDIRAGQSYNEQFF.

This chain joins TRBV5-1 and TRBJ2-1; D tentatively reads TRBD1 or TRBD2 (6 bases each). V lost 5 bases, J lost 4 bases, and 16 bases lay in between. Germline assignment: CDR1 SGHRS and CDR2 YFSETQ. CDR3 size: 15 residues. CDR3 nucleotides: TGCGCCAGCAGAACGGACTCGGGGGCTTACAATGAGCAGTTCTTC. It translates to CASRTDSGAYNEQFF. Based on the CDR3 plus reference TRBV5-1 and TRBJ2-1, the full variable domain is KAGVTQTPRYLIKTRGQQVTLSCSPISGHRSVSWYQQTPGQGLQFLFEYFSETQRNKGNFPGRFSGRQFSNSRSEMNVSTLELGDSALYLCASRTDSGAYNEQFFGPGTRLTVL.

This clonotype was seen many times. The rearrangement joins TRBV20-1 to TRBJ2-1; 16 nucleotides line up with TRBD2. V lost 6 bases, J lost 7 bases, and 9 bases stayed unmatched. This CDR3 has 16 amino acids. CDR1 and CDR2 from the germline V gene are DFQATT and SNEGSKA (reference sequence). CDR3: CSAQGLAGGGKNEQFF. The CDR3 nucleotides read TGCAGTGCCCAGGGACTAGCGGGAGGGGGCAAGAATGAGCAGTTCTTC.